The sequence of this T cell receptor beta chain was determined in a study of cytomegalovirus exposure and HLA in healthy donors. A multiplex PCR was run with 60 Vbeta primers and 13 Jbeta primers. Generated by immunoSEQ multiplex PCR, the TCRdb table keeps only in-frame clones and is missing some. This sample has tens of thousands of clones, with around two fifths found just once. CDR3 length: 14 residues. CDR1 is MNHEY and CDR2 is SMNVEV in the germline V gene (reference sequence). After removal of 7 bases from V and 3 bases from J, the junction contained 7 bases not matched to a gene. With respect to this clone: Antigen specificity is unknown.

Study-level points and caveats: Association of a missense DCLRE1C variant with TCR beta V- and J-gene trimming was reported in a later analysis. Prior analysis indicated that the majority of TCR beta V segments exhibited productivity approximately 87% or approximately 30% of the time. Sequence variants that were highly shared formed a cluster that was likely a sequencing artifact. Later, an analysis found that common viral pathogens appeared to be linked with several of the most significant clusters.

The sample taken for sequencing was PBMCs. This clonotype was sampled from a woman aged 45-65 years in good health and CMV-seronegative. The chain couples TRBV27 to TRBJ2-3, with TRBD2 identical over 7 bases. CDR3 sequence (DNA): TGTGCCAGCATGGCGGCGGGAGTAACAGATACGCAGTATTTT. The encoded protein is CASMAAGVTDTQYF.